This T cell receptor (beta chain) originates from a study of blood T cell repertoires in COVID-19. This table comes from immunoSEQ multiplex PCR, and its TCRdb copy is limited to in-frame clones, with some not included. This table holds about 280,000 clones, approximately 90% found once. Germline CDR1 is LGHNT and CDR2 is FRNRAP. The CDR3 is 17 amino acids. V was pared by 6 bases and J by 6 bases, with 24 bases between. The clonotype was recovered from a man aged 35-49 years who had been exposed to COVID-19. Source material: PBMCs or T cells enriched from blood (not recorded which). The chain uses TRBV12-5 and TRBJ2-1, with D possibly being TRBD2 (7 bases). DNA of the CDR3: TGTGCTAGTGGAACCCCAAGGGGGGGAGTGATTGTCAATGAGCAGTTCTTC. As protein: CASGTPRGGVIVNEQFF.